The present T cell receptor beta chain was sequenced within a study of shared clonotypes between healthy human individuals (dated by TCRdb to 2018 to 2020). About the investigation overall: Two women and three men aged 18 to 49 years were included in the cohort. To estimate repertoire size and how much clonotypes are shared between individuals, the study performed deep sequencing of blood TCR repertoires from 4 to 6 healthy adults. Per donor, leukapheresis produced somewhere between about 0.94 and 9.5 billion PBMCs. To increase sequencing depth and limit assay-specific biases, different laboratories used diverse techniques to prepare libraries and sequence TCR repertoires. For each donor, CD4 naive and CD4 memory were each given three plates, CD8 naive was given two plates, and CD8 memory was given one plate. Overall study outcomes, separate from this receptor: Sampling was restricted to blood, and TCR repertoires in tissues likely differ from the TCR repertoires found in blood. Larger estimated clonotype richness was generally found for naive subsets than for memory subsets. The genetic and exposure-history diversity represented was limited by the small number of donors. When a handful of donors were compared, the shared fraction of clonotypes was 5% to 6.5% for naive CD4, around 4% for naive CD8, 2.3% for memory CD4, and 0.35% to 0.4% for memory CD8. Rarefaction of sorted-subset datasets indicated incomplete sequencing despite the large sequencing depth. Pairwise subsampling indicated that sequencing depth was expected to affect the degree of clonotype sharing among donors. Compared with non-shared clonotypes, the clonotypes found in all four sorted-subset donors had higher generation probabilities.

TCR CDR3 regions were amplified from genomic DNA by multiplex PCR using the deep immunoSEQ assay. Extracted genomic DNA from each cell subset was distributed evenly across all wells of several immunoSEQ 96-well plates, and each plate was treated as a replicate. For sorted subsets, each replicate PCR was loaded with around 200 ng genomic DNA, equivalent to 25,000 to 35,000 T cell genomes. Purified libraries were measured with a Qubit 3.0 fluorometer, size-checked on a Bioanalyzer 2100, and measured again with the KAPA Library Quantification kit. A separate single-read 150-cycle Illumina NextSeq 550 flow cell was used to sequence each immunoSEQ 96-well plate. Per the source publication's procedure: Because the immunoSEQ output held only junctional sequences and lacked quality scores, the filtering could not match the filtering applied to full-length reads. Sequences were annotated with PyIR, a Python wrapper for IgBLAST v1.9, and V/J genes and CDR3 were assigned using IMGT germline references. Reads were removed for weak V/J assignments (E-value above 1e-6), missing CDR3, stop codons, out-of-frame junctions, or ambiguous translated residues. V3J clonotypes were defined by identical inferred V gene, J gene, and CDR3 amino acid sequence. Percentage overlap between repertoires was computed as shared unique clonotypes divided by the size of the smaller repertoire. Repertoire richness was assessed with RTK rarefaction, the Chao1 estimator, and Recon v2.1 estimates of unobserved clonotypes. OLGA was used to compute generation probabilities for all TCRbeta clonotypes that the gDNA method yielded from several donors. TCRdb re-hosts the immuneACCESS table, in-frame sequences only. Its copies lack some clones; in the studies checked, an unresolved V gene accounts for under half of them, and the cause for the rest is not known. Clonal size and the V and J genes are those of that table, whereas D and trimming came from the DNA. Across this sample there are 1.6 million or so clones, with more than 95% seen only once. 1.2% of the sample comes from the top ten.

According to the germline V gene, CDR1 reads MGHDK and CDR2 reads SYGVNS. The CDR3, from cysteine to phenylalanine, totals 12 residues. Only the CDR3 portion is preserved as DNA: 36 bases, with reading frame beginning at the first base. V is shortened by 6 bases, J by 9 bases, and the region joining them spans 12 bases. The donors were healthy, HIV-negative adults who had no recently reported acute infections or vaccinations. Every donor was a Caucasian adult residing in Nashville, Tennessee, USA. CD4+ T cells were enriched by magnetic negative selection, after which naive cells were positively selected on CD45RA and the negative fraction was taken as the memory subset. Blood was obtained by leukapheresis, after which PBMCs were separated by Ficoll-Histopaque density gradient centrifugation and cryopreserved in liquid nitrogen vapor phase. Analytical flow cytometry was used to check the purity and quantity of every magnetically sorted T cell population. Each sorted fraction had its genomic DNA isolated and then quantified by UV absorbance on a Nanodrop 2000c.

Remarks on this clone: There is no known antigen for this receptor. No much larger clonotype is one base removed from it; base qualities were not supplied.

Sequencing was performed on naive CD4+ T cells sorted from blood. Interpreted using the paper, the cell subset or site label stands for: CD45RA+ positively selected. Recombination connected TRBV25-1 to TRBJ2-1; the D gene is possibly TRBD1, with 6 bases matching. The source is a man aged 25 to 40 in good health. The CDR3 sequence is CASSTNRVEQFF. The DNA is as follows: TGTGCCAGCAGCACAAACAGGGTTGAGCAGTTCTTC.